Given below is one T cell receptor (beta chain) in context. The antigen remains unidentified. The entry originates in a study of blood T cells in healthy people across ages. Study outcomes and limitations: A conclusive naive versus antigen-experienced comparison was prevented by the unsorted PBMCs.

Combining a sample-barcoded 5' primer with a J-beta primer mix, a second PCR ran for 7 to 11 cycles. One entry per CDR3 protein results from TCRdb running MiXCR on the 5' RACE reads. The data contain hundreds of thousands of distinct CDR3 sequences, 58% of them singletons. Trimming took 2 bases from V and 11 from J; bases not matched to a gene: 14. This CDR3 has 15 residues. The germline CDR1 and CDR2 sequences are SGHTA and FQGTGA. Sample: blood. The sequence was obtained from a man aged 25-40 years in good health. The rearrangement uses TRBV7-3 and TRBJ2-5; 7 bases line up with TRBD2. CDR3 residues: CASSLSGGSGYEQYF. CDR3 bases: TGTGCCAGCAGCTTATCGGGGGGATCCGGTTATGAGCAGTACTTC.